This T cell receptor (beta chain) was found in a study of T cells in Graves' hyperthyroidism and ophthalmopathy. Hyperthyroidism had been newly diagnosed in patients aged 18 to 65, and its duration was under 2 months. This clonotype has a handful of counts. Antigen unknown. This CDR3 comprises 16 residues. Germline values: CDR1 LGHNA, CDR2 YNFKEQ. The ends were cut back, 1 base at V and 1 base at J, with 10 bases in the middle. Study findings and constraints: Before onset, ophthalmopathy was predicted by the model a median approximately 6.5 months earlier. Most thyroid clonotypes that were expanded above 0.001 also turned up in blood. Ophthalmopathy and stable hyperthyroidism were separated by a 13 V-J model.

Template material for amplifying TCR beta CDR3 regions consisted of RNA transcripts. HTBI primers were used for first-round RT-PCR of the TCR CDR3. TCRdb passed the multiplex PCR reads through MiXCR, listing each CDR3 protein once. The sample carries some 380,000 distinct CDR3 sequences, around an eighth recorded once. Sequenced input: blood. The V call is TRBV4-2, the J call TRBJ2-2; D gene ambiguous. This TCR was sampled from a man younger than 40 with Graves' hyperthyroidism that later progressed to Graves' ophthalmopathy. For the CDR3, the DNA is TGTGCCAGCAGCCAAGGGTCGGTCGTGAACACCGGGGAGCTGTTTTTT. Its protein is CASSQGSVVNTGELFF.